The 17 T cell receptor beta chains below come from one sample, sequenced in a study of identical twins (dated by TCRdb to 2015 to 2016). The receptor library was made with 5' RACE. TCRdb records Illumina HiSeq 2000 as the sequencer. In TCRdb, the public reads were trimmed at Q25 with fastp and aligned with MiXCR, with productive beta chains retained. One record per CDR3 amino acid sequence lists the most common genes and DNA. The sample includes roughly 700,000 distinct CDR3 sequences, with over 8.5% observed a single time. In total, the top ten clones hold more than 0.75% of the sample. These data were also reused for a study on yellow fever vaccine responses in identical twins.

Source material: PBMCs. Receptors originate from a woman between 18 and 29 years old in good health.

This clonotype was counted only a few times. The chain recombines TRBV4-1 with TRBJ2-1, with 13 bases matching TRBD2. CDR3 length equals 15 residues. Trimming at V came to 1 base and at J to 7 bases, leaving 1 base not matched to a gene. Germline values: CDR1 MGHRA, CDR2 YSYEKL. The CDR3 coding sequence is TGCGCCAGCAGCCAAGGGGGACTAGCGGGGAATGAGCAGTTCTTC. Translated: CASSQGGLAGNEQFF.

This clonotype was seen more than once but under ten times. V usage is TRBV28 and J usage is TRBJ2-7, with D perhaps TRBD1 (5 bases). Germline assignment: CDR1 MDHEN and CDR2 SYDVKM. The CDR3 is made up of 14 amino acids. Trimming took 2 bases from V and 5 from J, leaving 13 bases between them. CDR3 sequence: CASSLRGRFHEQYF. Here the CDR3 DNA reads TGTGCCAGCAGTTTAAGGGGCAGATTTCACGAGCAGTACTTC.

The rearrangement uses TRBV7-9 and TRBJ2-3; D is uncertain. The CDR3 has 14 residues. V lost 5 bases to trimming and J lost 4 bases, with 13 bases between them. From germline, CDR1 is SEHNR and CDR2 FQNEAQ (reference sequence). The CDR3 nucleotides read TGTGCCAGCAGCCCGACGTCCCTTCCAGATACGCAGTATTTT. This sequence encodes CASSPTSLPDTQYF. Together with reference TRBV7-9 and TRBJ2-3, the CDR3 gives the full variable domain: DTGVSQNPRHKITKRGQNVTFRCDPISEHNRLYWYRQTLGQGPEFLTYFQNEAQLEKSRLLSDRFSAERPKGSFSTLEIQRTEQGDSAMYLCASSPTSLPDTQYFGPGTRLTVL.

This clonotype was found many times. The chain has TRBV9 and TRBJ2-2; D assignment may be TRBD1 or TRBD2 (6 bases each). CDR1 and CDR2 (germline): SGDLS, YYNGEE. V gave up 4 bases and J gave up 7 bases, with 20 bases separating them. CDR3 length equals 16 residues. The CDR3 DNA reads as TGTGCCAGCAGCCCTAACGGGGGCCTGAGAGACGGGGAGCTGTTTTTT. As protein: CASSPNGGLRDGELFF. Combining the CDR3 with reference TRBV9 and TRBJ2-2 gives the whole variable domain DSGVTQTPKHLITATGQRVTLRCSPRSGDLSVYWYQQSLDQGLQFLIQYYNGEERAKGNILERFSAQQFPDLHSELNLSSLELGDSALYFCASSPNGGLRDGELFFGEGSRLTVL.

Many counts were recorded for this clonotype. A junction boundary mismatches the germline segment, possibly from a read error. CDR3 bases: TGTGCCAGCAGCCTAGCGACAGGGATGGCCCAGCATTTT. This sequence encodes CASSLATGMAQHF. This chain uses TRBV7-2 with TRBJ1-5; 7 bases match TRBD1. The CDR3 has 13 amino acids. The germline gives CDR1 SGHTA, CDR2 FQGNSA.

The rearrangement joins TRBV15 to TRBJ1-1, with a possible D match to TRBD1 (5 bases). Germline CDR1 reads LNHNV; CDR2 reads YYDKDF (reference sequence). The CDR3 covers 14 residues. V lost 3 bases and J 1 base, leaving 9 bases between the germline ends. CDR3 in amino acids: CATSRVDRNTEAFF. The DNA of the CDR3 is TGTGCCACCAGCAGGGTCGACAGGAACACTGAAGCTTTCTTT.

This clonotype was counted ten times or more. The chain combines TRBV5-1 with TRBJ1-1, with a tentative D call TRBD1 (5 bases). Germline CDR1 is SGHRS and CDR2 is YFSETQ. There are 14 residues in the CDR3. V was clipped by 3 bases and J by 1 base, with 10 bases between them. CDR3 coding DNA: TGCGCCAGCAGCTCGGACACAAAGAACACTGAAGCTTTCTTT. The encoded protein is CASSSDTKNTEAFF. The variable domain in full, with the rest retrieved from reference TRBV5-1 and TRBJ1-1, is KAGVTQTPRYLIKTRGQQVTLSCSPISGHRSVSWYQQTPGQGLQFLFEYFSETQRNKGNFPGRFSGRQFSNSRSEMNVSTLELGDSALYLCASSSDTKNTEAFFGQGTRLTVV.

The chain joins TRBV20-1 to TRBJ2-7; D ambiguous. Germline CDR1 and CDR2: DFQATT and SNEGSKA (reference sequence). CDR3 length equals 14 residues. Trimming stripped 0 bases from V and 0 bases from J, with 9 bases between. DNA of the CDR3: TGCAGTGCTAGAGACCGACGGCACTCCTACGAGCAGTACTTC. Its translation is CSARDRRHSYEQYF.

This clonotype was observed at least ten times. The chain employs TRBV29-1 and TRBJ1-1; possibly TRBD1 for D (6 bases). The germline V gene encodes CDR1 SQVTM and CDR2 ANQGSEA. The CDR3 covers 14 residues. The V gene lost 7 bases and the J gene lost 5 bases, with 20 bases spanning the gap. This CDR3 reads CSAGGGRLDTEAFF. The CDR3 DNA follows: TGCAGCGCTGGCGGGGGGCGTCTGGATACTGAAGCTTTCTTT.

This clonotype has just a few counts. V is TRBV6-1 and J is TRBJ2-1; 7 bases match TRBD2. This CDR3 comprises 14 residues. Germline V gene data show CDR1 as MNHNS and CDR2 as SASEGT. Trimming cost V 7 bases and J 7 bases; bases outside gene matches: 10. The CDR3 reads CASTALGGGNEQFF. The DNA of the CDR3 is TGTGCCAGCACGGCCTTGGGCGGGGGTAATGAGCAGTTCTTC.

A few counts support this clonotype. The chain couples TRBV28 to TRBJ2-7; 7 nucleotides match TRBD2. The CDR3 is 14 amino acids. Germline loops: CDR1 MDHEN, CDR2 SYDVKM. Losses at the gene ends were 6 bases for V and 6 bases for J; bases not matched to a gene: 11. CDR3 in amino acids: CASRDPGGSVEQYF. CDR3 nucleotides: TGTGCCAGCAGGGATCCCGGGGGGTCGGTCGAGCAGTACTTC.

This clonotype was picked up many times. The chain uses TRBV7-2 and TRBJ1-2, with 8 bases identical to TRBD1. The V and J ends lost 4 bases and 7 bases, in that order; junction bases with no gene match: 8. CDR1 and CDR2 (germline): SGHTA, FQGNSA. The CDR3 contains 14 residues. The CDR3 sequence: CASSYPTGVGGYTF. The CDR3 DNA reads as TGTGCCAGCAGCTATCCGACAGGGGTTGGTGGCTACACCTTC.

This clonotype was observed a handful of times. This rearrangement joins TRBV29-1 to TRBJ2-7; D is undetermined. Germline V gene lookup returns CDR1 SQVTM and CDR2 ANQGSEA. V was clipped by 4 bases and J by 1 base, with 11 bases between them. CDR3 length: 13 amino acids. The CDR3 DNA reads as TGCAGCGTTGCCCCGCGCGGTTCCTACGAGCAGTACTTC. This codes for CSVAPRGSYEQYF.

The chain is built from TRBV5-1 and TRBJ2-1; D remains unclear. V lost 2 bases to trimming and J lost 5 bases, with 8 bases between them. The CDR3 is 13 amino acids. Germline assignment: CDR1 SGHRS and CDR2 YFSETQ. In DNA, the CDR3 is TGCGCCAGCAGCTTAACAAAAAACAATGAGCAGTTCTTC. Translated, it gives CASSLTKNNEQFF.

In this sample, this clonotype turned up a few times. The chain employs TRBV20-1 and TRBJ2-1, with D maybe TRBD2 (6 bases). CDR3 length equals 14 residues. V dropped 3 bases and J dropped 3 bases, with 12 bases sitting between them. CDR1 DFQATT and CDR2 SNEGSKA come from the germline V gene (reference sequence). The CDR3 loop reads CSARNPTSYNEQFF. The CDR3 DNA is TGCAGTGCTAGGAACCCGACTAGCTACAATGAGCAGTTCTTC.

This chain links TRBV3-1 with TRBJ2-2; 11 nucleotides line up with TRBD1. The length of the CDR3 is 16 residues. CDR1 and CDR2 (germline): LGHDT, YNNKEL (reference sequence). Trimming removed 6 bases from V and 4 bases from J; junction bases left unmatched: 7. The DNA of the CDR3 is TGTGCCAGCAGTTGGACAGGGGGCGATTCCACCGGGGAGCTGTTTTTT. Its translation: CASSWTGGDSTGELFF.

This clonotype was counted many times. V is TRBV5-1 and J is TRBJ1-1, with 7 bases fitting TRBD1. This CDR3 contains 12 residues. Per germline, CDR1 SGHRS and CDR2 YFSETQ. V was pared by 3 bases and J by 8 bases, with 4 bases of the junction left unmatched. CDR3 sequence reads: CASSSDRFEAFF. The CDR3 nucleotides read TGCGCCAGCAGCTCGGACAGGTTCGAAGCTTTCTTT.